This TCR beta chain stems from a study of cytomegalovirus exposure and HLA in healthy donors (TCRdb year 2017). Regarding the research as a whole: According to an earlier analysis of around 600 of the donors, 200 million or so T cells yielded some 120 million unique TCR beta sequences and around 280 Gb of sequence data. In a later genetic analysis, genome-wide SNP genotypes for about 55% of the roughly 670 donors were used, and that subset was treated as a discovery cohort. Donor age, sex, ethnicity and CMV serostatus were collected together with the repertoire data. An earlier analysis of approximately 580 of the donors used high-throughput TCR beta sequencing to judge whether each TCR beta V gene segment behaved as functional or pseudogenic. Besides the first cohort of 550 to 750 subjects, a separate validation cohort made up of 95 to 150 different subjects was used. Among 300 to 450 genotyped donors of the cohort, an average of approximately 250,000 unique TCR beta nucleotide sequences were sequenced per donor, around a sixth of them non-productive. The study was designed to test whether signatures of past pathogen exposure could be identified by cataloging public T cell receptors. Typing coverage varied by locus: about 620-640 donors for A, B, C, DRB1 and DQB1; 500 to 550 for DQA1; about 590 for DPA1; 450 to 480 for DPB1. An early release that covered approximately 600 HLA-typed donors contained approximately 300 gigabases of sequencing data and tens of millions of unique TCR sequences. HLA typing included class I and class II loci at four-digit resolution. To predict cytomegalovirus infection status, the study combined high-throughput TCR immunosequencing, statistical association of individual TCRs with disease status, and machine learning. The study profiled the T cell repertoires of under 700 subjects by immunosequencing and related them to cytomegalovirus serostatus. Every discovery cohort repertoire had been produced on one sequencing platform. Because of strong linkage in the cohort, a few DR-DQ haplotypes were treated as single units for association and clustering. The genetic ancestry cluster associated with self-reported Caucasian donors included 81% of the 398 genotyped donors. In the later analysis, no new phenotypic data were used to find candidate immune exposures; instead, reliance was placed on TCR beta sequences and their occurrence across donors. A later analysis re-analyzed previously published TCR beta repertoires from 550 to 700 donors and added high-resolution HLA genotyping to study TCR occurrence patterns. The paper as a whole reports these results and caveats: An earlier analysis of around 540 of the donors showed that most TCR beta V segments appeared in productive rearrangements either about 87% or about 30% of the time, which broadly matched IMGT annotations. Three of the identified cytomegalovirus-associated TCR beta chains were confirmed in vitro to be specific for cytomegalovirus antigens. Linkage disequilibrium might explain the correlated functional status among segregating V segments, but an unknown experimental factor could not be excluded. In a later analysis, most CMV-associated TCR beta chains were found to appear HLA-restricted, with HLA associations seemingly driven largely by CMV exposure. A later genetic analysis reported fewer N-insertions in productive TCRs among donors in an Asian-associated ancestry cluster than the roughly 650-donor mean. For the cohort, immune exposure information was limited to CMV serostatus. The cohort was sequenced for TCR beta chains only, and without alpha or paired-chain data the features that could be detected were limited. In the study, roughly 160 TCR beta chains were listed as associated with cytomegalovirus. A later analysis reported that several top co-occurrence clusters appeared linked to parvovirus B19, influenza, CMV and Epstein-Barr virus. A further reported finding was that TCR beta sequences accurately predicted the HLA-A and HLA-B alleles for most subjects in the first cohort. V-gene and J-gene trimming of TCR beta chains was associated with a missense DCLRE1C variant in a later genetic analysis, and the association was replicated in an independent cohort. In a later analysis, TCR association rates were found to vary across HLA loci, with the most associated TCRs seen for DRB1 alleles and the fewest for HLA-C alleles. Assigning TCR associations to individual alleles was difficult when HLA alleles, especially DR and DQ, strongly co-occurred. Because HLA typing was missing for some donors at each locus, association tests included only the typed subset. The authors suggested that the approach could potentially be extended to other disease states and immunological phenotypes. While some public TCRs were present in many individuals, most TCR sequences turned up only very rarely across donors. A later analysis found that HLA-associated TCR beta chains were more clonally expanded and had lower generation probabilities than equally common non-associated chains. Because counts were too low, seventeen rarely observed V segments, including chromosome 9 orphons, were excluded from the earlier analysis of 587 of the donors. Because the 87-base-pair reads could not distinguish some IMGT-functional V segments, including TRBV6-2 and TRBV6-3, those segments were excluded. The classifier was reported to diagnose cytomegalovirus status with high specificity and sensitivity in both the original cohort and the validation cohort. Roughly uniform sequencing depth across donors was assumed in presence/absence analyses, although this assumption may not hold. A cluster of highly shared sequence variants was judged likely to represent a technical artifact of the sequencing pipeline. Specific HLA alleles were associated with 18,000 or so TCR beta sequences at a false discovery rate of 0.05 in a later analysis.

The cohort consisted of 666 healthy bone marrow donors. At the time of sampling, every cohort member was nominally healthy, though immune exposures that went unrecorded were likely present. CMV serostatus was recorded as positive for some 300 and negative for about 55% of the 666 cohort members, whereas no CMV serostatus was recorded for the donor in question. Every donor gave a peripheral blood sample, and the peripheral blood mononuclear cells from that sample were used for TCR beta sequencing. Genomic DNA extraction from the blood cell samples was performed with the Qiagen DNeasy Blood Extraction Kit. Libraries were constructed by the immunoSEQ multiplex PCR assay. The multiplex PCR relied on a mix of 60 forward primers for TCR Vbeta segments and 13 reverse primers for TCR Jbeta segments. A multiplex PCR assay on genomic DNA amplified the CDR3 region of rearranged TCR beta genes. The amplified TCR beta libraries were sequenced on the Illumina HiSeq System as 87-base-pair reads. Concerning the study's data processing: Across the 670 or so repertoires, a later analysis counted approximately 83 million unique TCR beta chains, roughly 11 million of which were shared by at least two donors. Raw reads were error-corrected and collapsed into unique sequences with a nearest-neighbor algorithm that merged closely related sequences to remove PCR and sequencing errors. V, D and J gene segments were assigned by aligning CDR3 sequences to IMGT reference sequences. For a sequence to be retained, a match of at least six nucleotides was required to both a V gene segment and a J gene segment. A rearrangement was called productive if the CDR3 had no stop codons and remained in frame with V and J, and every other rearrangement was called non-productive. CDR3 was defined by IMGT convention, running from the second conserved V-encoded cysteine to the conserved J-encoded phenylalanine. Sequences without an unambiguous match to a single V gene segment were excluded from the earlier analysis of about 600 of the donors. An earlier analysis of fewer than 650 of the donors classified V segments as functional when productive rearrangements were above 56.7% and as segregating when the standard deviation between donors was above 5%. A statistical classification framework was built for diagnosing cytomegalovirus status from the catalog of TCR beta chain sequences. V and J gene assignment, in a later analysis, came from comparing TCR nucleotide sequences with IMGT/GENE-DB human TR gene sequences. In a later analysis, CDR3 sequences and most-parsimonious VDJ recombination scenarios were assigned using the TCRdist pipeline. In a later analysis, each TCR beta chain was defined by its CDR3 amino acid sequence together with its V-gene family, and reads without a unique V-gene family were excluded. In a later analysis, 500 to 700 highly shared, low-generation-probability nucleotide sequences were removed to address suspected cross-contamination and a sequencing artifact. A later analysis calculated a clonal expansion index for each public chain from normalized within-repertoire ranks of inferred template counts. In a later analysis, generation probabilities were computed using a VDJ recombination model fitted to out-of-frame rearrangements, and the results were checked against IGoR. In a later analysis, hypergeometric tests were used to score TCR-TCR, TCR-HLA and TCR-CMV co-occurrence, with a repertoire-size bias correction applied to TCR pairs. In a later analysis, false discovery rates were estimated by permuting HLA or CMV assignments 20 times. In a later analysis, co-occurring TCRs were grouped with DBSCAN, and TCRdist sequence similarity was added when clustering was performed within HLA-allele-positive subsets. Repertoires with fewer than 30,000 or more than 120,000 public chains, plus five repertoires with anomalous nucleotide sharing, were excluded from co-occurrence clustering. This is the immuneACCESS table as TCRdb keeps it, with only in-frame sequences that have V and J called. A part of the clones is gone; compared with another copy, unresolved V genes explain less than half, and the rest is unexplained. V, J and clone size are taken as reported in that table, and D and trimming were inferred from the DNA itself. The table for this sample lists approximately 100,000 clones; about two thirds of them were counted only once. The ten largest account for about 2.5% of the sample.

A note on this clone: Its antigen is currently not known. No much larger clonotype is one base removed from it; base qualities were not supplied.

The CDR3, from cysteine to phenylalanine, totals 16 residues. The DNA shown is the 48-base CDR3, in frame from base 1. CDR1 and CDR2 were assigned from the germline V gene as MGHRA and YSYEKL. Relative to germline, V is 2 bases shorter and J is 0 bases shorter, with 13 bases between their ends. The chain is made from TRBV4-1 and TRBJ1-1, with no D gene named confidently. This TCR came from a human donor in good health. The sequenced sample consisted of PBMCs. In nucleotides, the sequence is TGCGCCAGCAGCCAACCCAGACGGGGTGTGAACACTGAAGCTTTCTTT. This encodes CASSQPRRGVNTEAFF.